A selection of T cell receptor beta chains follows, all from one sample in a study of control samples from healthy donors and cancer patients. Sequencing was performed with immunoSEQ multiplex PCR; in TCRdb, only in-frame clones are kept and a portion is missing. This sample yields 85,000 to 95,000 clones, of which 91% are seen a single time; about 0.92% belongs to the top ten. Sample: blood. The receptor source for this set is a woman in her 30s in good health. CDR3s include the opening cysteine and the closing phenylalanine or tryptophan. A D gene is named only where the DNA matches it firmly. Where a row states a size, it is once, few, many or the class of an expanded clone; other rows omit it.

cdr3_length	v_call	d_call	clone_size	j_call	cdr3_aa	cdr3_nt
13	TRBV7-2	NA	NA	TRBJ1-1	CASSSVMNTEAFF	TGTGCCAGCAGCTCGGTGATGAACACTGAAGCTTTCTTT
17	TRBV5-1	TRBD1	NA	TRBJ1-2	CASSLWPARQGNYGYTF	TGCGCCAGCAGCTTGTGGCCAGCCCGACAGGGAAACTATGGCTACACCTTC
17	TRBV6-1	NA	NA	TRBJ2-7	CASSDLQSGPPHYEQYF	TGTGCCAGCAGTGACCTCCAATCGGGACCTCCGCACTACGAGCAGTACTTC
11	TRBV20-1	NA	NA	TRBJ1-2	CSASGQTSYTF	TGCAGTGCTTCGGGACAAACCTCCTACACCTTC
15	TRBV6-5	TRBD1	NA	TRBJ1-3	CASSTTGSMGNTIYF	TGTGCCAGCAGTACGACAGGGTCAATGGGAAACACCATATATTTT
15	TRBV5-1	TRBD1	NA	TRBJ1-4	CASSAGTGERGKLFF	TGCGCCAGCAGCGCCGGGACAGGGGAGAGGGGAAAACTGTTTTTT
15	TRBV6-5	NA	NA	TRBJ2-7	CASSYAGTASYEQYF	TGTGCCAGCAGTTACGCCGGGACTGCCTCCTACGAGCAGTACTTC
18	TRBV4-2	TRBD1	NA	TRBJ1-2	CASSSPVPLTGGSDGYTF	TGTGCCAGCAGCTCGCCGGTGCCCTTGACAGGGGGCTCGGATGGCTACACCTTC
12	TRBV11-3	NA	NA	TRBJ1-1	CASSWGNTEAFF	TGTGCCAGCAGCTGGGGGAACACTGAAGCTTTCTTT
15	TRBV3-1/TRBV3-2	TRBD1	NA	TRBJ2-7	CASSQARQGFYEQYF	TGTGCCAGCAGCCAAGCGAGACAGGGTTTCTACGAGCAGTACTTC
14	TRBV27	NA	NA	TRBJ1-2	CASRGGLSAGGYTF	TGTGCCAGCAGAGGAGGCCTTTCTGCGGGAGGCTACACCTTC
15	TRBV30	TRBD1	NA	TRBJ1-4	CAWSRQGGTNEKLFF	TGTGCCTGGAGTCGACAGGGTGGAACTAATGAAAAACTGTTTTTT
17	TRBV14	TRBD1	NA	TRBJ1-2	CASSPDRGSLLSYGYTF	TGTGCCAGCAGCCCGGACAGGGGAAGCCTGCTCAGCTATGGCTACACCTTC
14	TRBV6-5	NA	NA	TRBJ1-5	CASSAGTSNQPQHF	TGTGCCAGCAGCGCGGGGACAAGCAATCAGCCCCAGCATTTT
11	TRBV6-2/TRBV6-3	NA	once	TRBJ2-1	CASSYGGEQFF	TGTGCCAGCAGTTATGGGGGTGAGCAGTTCTTC
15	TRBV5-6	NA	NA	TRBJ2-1	CASRLTPSGYNEQFF	TGTGCCAGCAGGCTGACTCCCTCTGGTTACAATGAGCAGTTCTTC
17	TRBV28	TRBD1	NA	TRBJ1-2	CASSLTHPGQGAGGYTF	TGTGCCAGCAGTTTAACCCACCCGGGACAGGGGGCTGGAGGCTACACCTTC
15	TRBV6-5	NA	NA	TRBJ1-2	CASSYSTDGLYGYTF	TGTGCCAGCAGTTACTCCACGGACGGACTCTATGGCTACACCTTC
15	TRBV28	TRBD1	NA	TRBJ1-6	CASNRDSDYNSPLHF	TGTGCCAGCAACCGGGACAGTGATTATAATTCACCCCTCCACTTT
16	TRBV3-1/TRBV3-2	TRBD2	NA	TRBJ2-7	CASSQDLSGSSYEQYF	TGTGCCAGCAGCCAAGATCTGAGCGGGAGCTCCTACGAGCAGTACTTC
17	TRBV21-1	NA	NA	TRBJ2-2	CASSKVRTGLNTGELFF	TGTGCCAGCAGCAAAGTTCGAACAGGGCTTAACACCGGGGAGCTGTTTTTT
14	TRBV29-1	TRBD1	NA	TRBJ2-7	CSVPKGAGTYEQYF	TGCAGCGTCCCTAAGGGGGCCGGTACCTACGAGCAGTACTTC
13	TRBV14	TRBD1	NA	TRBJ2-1	CASRTGVGNEQFF	TGTGCCAGCAGGACAGGGGTGGGCAATGAGCAGTTCTTC
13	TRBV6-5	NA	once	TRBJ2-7	CATQGVRQNEQYF	TGTGCCACCCAGGGAGTTCGGCAAAATGAGCAGTACTTC
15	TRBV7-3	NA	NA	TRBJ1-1	CASSLTTSRNTEAFF	TGTGCCAGCAGCTTAACCACTTCGAGAAACACTGAAGCTTTCTTT
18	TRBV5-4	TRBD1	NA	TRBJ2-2	CASRLGQGYESNTGELFF	TGTGCCAGCAGATTAGGACAGGGCTACGAATCGAACACCGGGGAGCTGTTTTTT
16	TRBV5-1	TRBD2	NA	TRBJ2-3	CASSGLAGGVADTQYF	TGCGCCAGCAGCGGTCTAGCGGGAGGCGTGGCAGATACGCAGTATTTT
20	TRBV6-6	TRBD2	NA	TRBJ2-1	CASSLRTGLGTILSYNEQFF	TGTGCCAGCAGTCTCCGGACGGGACTAGGAACGATTCTCTCCTACAATGAGCAGTTCTTC
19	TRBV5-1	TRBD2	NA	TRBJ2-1	CASSSPTVAGESFYNEQFF	TGCGCCAGCAGCTCCCCTACCGTGGCGGGAGAGTCGTTCTACAATGAGCAGTTCTTC
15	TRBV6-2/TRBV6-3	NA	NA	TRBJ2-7	CASSSAGGGSYEQYF	TGTGCCAGCAGCTCAGCAGGGGGGGGTTCCTACGAGCAGTACTTC
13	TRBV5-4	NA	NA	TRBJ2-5	CASSLLDSETQYF	TGTGCCAGCAGCTTGTTGGACTCCGAGACCCAGTACTTC
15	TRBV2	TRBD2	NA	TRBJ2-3	CASSQLAISTDTQYF	TGTGCCAGCAGCCAACTAGCGATTAGCACAGATACGCAGTATTTT
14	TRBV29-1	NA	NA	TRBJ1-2	CSVEDRPGRAGYTF	TGCAGCGTTGAAGATCGTCCCGGGCGCGCTGGCTACACCTTC
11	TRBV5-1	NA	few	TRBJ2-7	CASRQHYEQYF	TGCGCCAGCAGACAGCACTACGAGCAGTACTTC